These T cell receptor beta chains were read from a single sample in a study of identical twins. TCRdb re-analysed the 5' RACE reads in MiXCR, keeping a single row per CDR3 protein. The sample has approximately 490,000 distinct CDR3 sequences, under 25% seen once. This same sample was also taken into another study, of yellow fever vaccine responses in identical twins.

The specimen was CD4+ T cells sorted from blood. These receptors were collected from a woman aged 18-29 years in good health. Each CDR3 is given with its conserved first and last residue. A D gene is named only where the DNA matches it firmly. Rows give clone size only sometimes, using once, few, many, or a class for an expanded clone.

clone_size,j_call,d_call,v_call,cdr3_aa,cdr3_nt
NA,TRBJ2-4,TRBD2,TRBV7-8,CASSSSIGTSFNIQYF,TGTGCCAGCAGCTCATCGATCGGGACTAGTTTTAACATTCAGTACTTC
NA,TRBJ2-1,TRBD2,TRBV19,CASSKLAGGVGQFF,TGTGCCAGTAGTAAACTAGCGGGAGGGGTGGGGCAGTTCTTC
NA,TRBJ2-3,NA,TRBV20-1,CSARDSMGRSTDTQYF,TGCAGTGCTAGAGACTCCATGGGGAGATCCACAGATACGCAGTATTTT
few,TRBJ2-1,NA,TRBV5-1,CASSLGFGASIDEQFF,TGCGCCAGCAGCTTGGGGTTTGGGGCTTCAATCGATGAGCAGTTCTTC
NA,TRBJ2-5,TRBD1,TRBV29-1,CSGGQGAGETQYF,TGCAGCGGGGGACAGGGGGCAGGAGAGACCCAGTACTTC
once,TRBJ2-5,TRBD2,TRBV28,CASSPSGRWGETQYF,TGTGCCAGCAGCCCTAGCGGGAGGTGGGGAGAGACCCAGTACTTC
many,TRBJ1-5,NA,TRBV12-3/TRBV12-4,CASTRGGSNQPQHF,TGTGCCAGCACCAGAGGTGGTAGCAATCAGCCCCAGCATTTT
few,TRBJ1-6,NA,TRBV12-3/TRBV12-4,CASSFPDQSSPLHF,TGTGCCAGCAGTTTCCCCGACCAGAGTTCACCCCTCCACTTT
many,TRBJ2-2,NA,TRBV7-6,CASSLGRTTGELFF,TGTGCCAGCAGCTTAGGAAGGACTACCGGGGAGCTGTTTTTT
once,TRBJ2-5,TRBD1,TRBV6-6,CASSEDRDRNYF,TGTGCCAGCAGTGAGGACCGGGACAGGAATTACTTC
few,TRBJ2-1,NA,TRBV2,CASSTTAHTRLEQFF,TGTGCCAGCAGTACCACAGCGCACACTAGGCTTGAGCAGTTCTTC
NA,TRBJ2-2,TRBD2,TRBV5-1,CASSPGEAGGSTGELFF,TGCGCCAGCAGCCCGGGTGAAGCGGGAGGAAGCACCGGGGAGCTGTTTTTT
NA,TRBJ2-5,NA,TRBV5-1,CASSKGHAGETQYF,TGCGCCAGCAGCAAGGGACATGCGGGGGAGACCCAGTACTTC
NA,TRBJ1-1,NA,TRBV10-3,CAISDGGDTEAFF,TGTGCCATCAGTGACGGGGGGGATACTGAAGCTTTCTTT
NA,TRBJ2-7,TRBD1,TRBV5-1,CASRLGTGGYEQYF,TGCGCCAGCCGCCTGGGGACAGGGGGATATGAGCAGTACTTC
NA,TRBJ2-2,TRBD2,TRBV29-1,CSVVAGGNGELFF,TGCAGCGTTGTTGCGGGAGGGAACGGGGAGCTGTTTTTT
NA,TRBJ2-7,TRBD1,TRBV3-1,CASSRGQAKGEQYF,TGTGCCAGCAGCCGAGGACAGGCAAAGGGCGAGCAGTACTTC
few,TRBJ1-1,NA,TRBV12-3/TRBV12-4,CASSLNGVLHTEAFF,TGTGCCAGCAGTTTAAATGGGGTTCTACACACTGAAGCTTTCTTT
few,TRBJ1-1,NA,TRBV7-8,CASSSLNGNTEAFF,TGTGCCAGCAGCTCATTAAACGGGAACACTGAAGCTTTCTTT
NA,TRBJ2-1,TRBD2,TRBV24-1,CATSGPLAGAISSYNEQFF,TGTGCCACCAGTGGCCCACTAGCGGGAGCCATAAGCTCCTACAATGAGCAGTTCTTC
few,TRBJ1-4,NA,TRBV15,CATSRDGETALRKLFF,TGTGCCACCAGCAGAGATGGGGAGACAGCCCTCCGCAAACTGTTTTTT
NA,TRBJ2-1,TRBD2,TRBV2,CASRSGLANYNEQFF,TGTGCCAGCAGATCGGGACTAGCAAACTACAATGAGCAGTTCTTC
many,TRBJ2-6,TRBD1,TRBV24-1,CATSDPGTGVRGANVLTF,TGTGCCACCAGTGACCCCGGGACAGGGGTTCGTGGGGCCAACGTCCTGACTTTC
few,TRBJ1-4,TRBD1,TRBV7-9,CASSDGTGNEKLFF,TGTGCCAGCAGCGACGGGACAGGGAACGAAAAACTGTTTTTT
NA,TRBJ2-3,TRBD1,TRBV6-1,CASGLGTATDTQYF,TGTGCCAGCGGGCTTGGGACAGCCACAGATACGCAGTATTTT
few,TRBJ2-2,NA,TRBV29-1,CSVHKTGELFF,TGCAGCGTCCACAAGACCGGGGAGCTGTTTTTT
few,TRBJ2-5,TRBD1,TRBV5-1,CASSHGQGTPKETQYF,TGCGCCAGCAGCCACGGACAGGGGACCCCCAAAGAGACCCAGTACTTC
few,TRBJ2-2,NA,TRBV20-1,CSARDSFSGELFF,TGCAGTGCTAGAGATTCATTTTCCGGGGAGCTGTTTTTT
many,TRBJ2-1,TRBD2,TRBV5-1,CASSLAGRSYNEQFF,TGTGCCAGCAGCTTAGCGGGGAGGTCCTACAATGAGCAGTTCTTC
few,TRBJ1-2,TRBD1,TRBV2,CASSGDRGSEGYTF,TGTGCCAGCAGTGGGGACAGGGGATCGGAGGGCTACACCTTC
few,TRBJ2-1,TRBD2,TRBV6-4,CASSPSGTSGDEQFF,TGTGCCAGCAGTCCGTCCGGGACTAGCGGGGATGAGCAGTTCTTC
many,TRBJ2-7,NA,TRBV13,CASSLVNEQYF,TGTGCCAGCAGCTTAGTTAACGAGCAGTACTTC
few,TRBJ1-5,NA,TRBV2,CASRLVRNQPQHF,TGTGCCAGCAGGCTTGTAAGAAATCAGCCCCAGCATTTT
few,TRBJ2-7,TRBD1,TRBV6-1,CARGTGGNGEQYF,TGTGCCAGGGGGACAGGGGGTAATGGCGAGCAGTACTTC